This passage covers 20 T cell receptor beta chains from one sample sequenced in a study of cytomegalovirus exposure and HLA in healthy donors. This table comes from immunoSEQ multiplex PCR, and its TCRdb copy is limited to in-frame clones, with some not included. The sample holds a few hundred thousand clones, around 89% seen once. The sequenced material came from PBMCs. These receptors originate from a woman between 18 and 30 years old in good health and CMV-seronegative.

The chain uses TRBV11-2 and TRBJ1-2; TRBD1 matches 7 bases. After removal of 5 bases from V and 5 bases from J, the junction contained 17 bases not matched to a gene. This CDR3 spans 17 amino acids. The germline gives CDR1 SGHAT, CDR2 FQNNGV. The CDR3 spells CASSPGQVRRMGYGYTF. The CDR3 nucleotides are TGTGCCAGCAGCCCCGGACAGGTTCGGCGTATGGGTTATGGCTACACCTTC.

J is TRBJ1-1 and V is TRBV6-4, with D perhaps matching TRBD1 (5 bases). V lost 7 bases and J 0 bases, leaving 12 bases between the germline ends. This CDR3 has 14 amino acids. Germline assignment: CDR1 MRHNA and CDR2 SNTAGT. CDR3 loop: CASMGLSMNTEAFF. Written as DNA, the CDR3 is TGTGCCAGCATGGGGCTCTCAATGAACACTGAAGCTTTCTTT.

The chain couples TRBV5-6 to TRBJ2-1; TRBD1 matches 9 bases. The germline V gene encodes CDR1 SGHDT and CDR2 YYEEEE. V lost 4 bases to trimming and J lost 9 bases; unmatched junction nucleotides: 5. The CDR3 extends over 13 amino acids. CDR3 amino acids: CASSPGTGIEQFF. The CDR3 DNA sequence: TGTGCCAGCAGCCCCGGGACAGGGATTGAGCAGTTCTTC.

The CDR3 protein is CASSQQRRDASSPLHF. CDR3 DNA sequence: TGCGCCAGCAGCCAACAAAGGAGGGATGCGTCATCACCCCTCCACTTT. V and J are TRBV4-1 and TRBJ1-6; no clear D. The CDR3 runs 16 residues. Germline values: CDR1 MGHRA, CDR2 YSYEKL. Trimming pared 2 bases from V and 10 bases from J, leaving 18 bases between.

The V call is TRBV7-9, the J call TRBJ2-1; 7 nucleotides align to TRBD2. V lost 5 bases and J lost 6; bases outside the gene matches: 16. This CDR3 is built from 17 residues. Germline V gives CDR1 SEHNR, CDR2 FQNEAQ (reference sequence). In DNA, the CDR3 is TGTGCCAGCAGCCTACGATCGAGACCCGGGACTACCAATGAGCAGTTCTTC. Translating it yields CASSLRSRPGTTNEQFF.

The chain is built from TRBV19 and TRBJ2-1; 13 nucleotides agree with TRBD2. Germline CDR1 reads LNHDA; CDR2 reads SQIVND (reference sequence). The CDR3 is made up of 19 amino acids. After removal of 5 bases from V and 0 bases from J, the junction contained 10 bases not matched to a gene. CDR3 DNA sequence: TGTGCCAGTAGTGTCGGGACTAGCGGGGACCGCTACTCCTACAATGAGCAGTTCTTC. Translation gives CASSVGTSGDRYSYNEQFF.

This clone was observed a single time. The V and J genes are TRBV5-1 and TRBJ2-5; 7 bases are a match to TRBD1. CDR3 length: 15 amino acids. V was clipped by 0 bases and J by 9 bases; unmatched bases: 11. Germline V gene sequence: CDR1 SGHRS, CDR2 YFSETQ. The CDR3 DNA reads TGCGCCAGCAGCTTGGATCCAGGGGGTATCGGGGCCCAGTACTTC. This gives the protein CASSLDPGGIGAQYF.

The chain uses TRBV10-3 and TRBJ2-7; maybe TRBD2 (5 bases). CDR1 and CDR2 (germline): ENHRY, SYGVKD. With 10 bases removed from V and 4 bases from J, the gap between germline ends came to 14 bases. CDR3 size: 12 residues. The CDR3 sequence: CATTPEGYEQYF. CDR3 in DNA: TGTGCCACCACGCCAGAGGGTTACGAGCAGTACTTC.

The chain combines TRBV6-4 with TRBJ2-1; no clear D gene. CDR1 is MRHNA, CDR2 SNTAGT, per germline. Trimming stripped 6 bases from V and 5 bases from J, with 5 bases between. The CDR3 is 11 amino acids. The CDR3 region has the DNA TGTGCCAGCAGCCTTAACAATGAGCAGTTCTTC. Its protein product is CASSLNNEQFF.

The chain is built from TRBV2 and TRBJ1-2; 8 bases fit TRBD1. The ends lost 6 bases at V and 0 bases at J; junction bases unmatched: 6. CDR1 and CDR2 (germline): SNHLY, FYNNEI. The CDR3 has 15 residues. CDR3 region: CASSLEQGANYGYTF. Written as DNA, the CDR3 is TGTGCCAGCAGCCTGGAACAGGGGGCTAACTATGGCTACACCTTC.

A single count supports this clone. V and J are TRBV9 and TRBJ1-1; the match to TRBD1 covers 9 bases. V lost 3 bases and J lost 5; bases outside the gene matches: 8. This CDR3 comprises 15 residues. The germline V gene encodes CDR1 SGDLS and CDR2 YYNGEE. CDR3 in DNA: TGTGCCAGCAGCGAGACGGTCGGGACAGGGACTGAAGCTTTCTTT. The encoded protein is CASSETVGTGTEAFF.

A remark on this clone: The sample holds other DNA sequences that translate to the same CDR3. The chain joins TRBV27 to TRBJ1-1, with D unclear. Trimming cost V 2 bases and J 3 bases, with 7 bases left between them. Germline V gene lookup returns CDR1 MNHEY and CDR2 SMNVEV (reference sequence). The CDR3 extends over 13 amino acids. The CDR3 is CASSLERDTEAFF. The CDR3, as DNA: TGTGCCAGCAGTTTAGAAAGAGACACTGAAGCTTTCTTT.

This chain links TRBV9 with TRBJ2-1; 14 bases match TRBD2. V lost 6 bases, J lost 1 base, and 12 bases stayed unmatched. CDR1 and CDR2 from the germline V gene are SGDLS and YYNGEE. The CDR3 consists of 19 residues. Here the CDR3 reads CASNSYGTSGGKSYNEQFF. DNA for the CDR3: TGTGCCAGCAACTCATACGGGACTAGCGGGGGCAAATCCTACAATGAGCAGTTCTTC.

The chain recombines TRBV27 with TRBJ2-3; the match to TRBD2 covers 9 bases. The junction had 6 bases not matched to a gene; V was cut back by 5 bases and J by 3 bases. This CDR3 has 15 amino acids. Per germline, CDR1 MNHEY and CDR2 SMNVEV (reference sequence). CDR3 sequence: CASSPRGGRTDTQYF. The CDR3 DNA is TGTGCCAGCAGTCCGCGGGGGGGCCGAACAGATACGCAGTATTTT.

The chain couples TRBV7-2 to TRBJ2-7; D uncertain. Looked up from germline, CDR1 is SGHTA and CDR2 is FQGNSA. This CDR3 is 13 amino acids long. The V and J ends lost 4 bases and 0 bases respectively, with 7 bases between them. The CDR3 region has the DNA TGTGCCAGCAGCTCCCTTAACTCCTACGAGCAGTACTTC. Its translation is CASSSLNSYEQYF.

J is TRBJ1-4 and V is TRBV7-9; D gene ambiguous. The germline V gene has CDR1 SEHNR and CDR2 FQNEAQ (reference sequence). Trimming removed 0 bases from V and 5 bases from J, with 13 bases in between. CDR3 length equals 16 residues. CDR3 amino acids: CASSLATAWPNEKLFF. CDR3 bases: TGTGCCAGCAGCTTAGCCACAGCATGGCCCAATGAAAAACTGTTTTTT.

The V and J genes are TRBV2 and TRBJ1-6, with TRBD1 identical over 8 bases. The germline CDR1 and CDR2 sequences are SNHLY and FYNNEI. This CDR3 comprises 14 residues. Trimming removed 4 bases from V and 7 bases from J; junction bases left unmatched: 3. The CDR3, as DNA: TGTGCCAGCAGTGGACAGGGGAGAAATTCACCCCTCCACTTT. It is translated as CASSGQGRNSPLHF.

This clone was recorded a few times. This chain joins TRBV5-1 and TRBJ2-2; D might be TRBD1 (6 bases). Germline V CDR1 and CDR2: SGHRS, YFSETQ. Deletions cut 4 bases from V and 6 bases from J, with 10 bases between. This CDR3 contains 13 residues. The CDR3: CASSRSGAGELFF. CDR3 coding DNA: TGCGCCAGCAGCCGATCAGGGGCCGGGGAGCTGTTTTTT.

The chain has TRBV4-3 and TRBJ1-4, with D perhaps TRBD1 (6 bases). The germline CDR1 and CDR2 sequences are LGHNA and YSLEER. The CDR3 length is 15 residues. V gave up 8 bases and J gave up 2 bases, with 15 bases separating them. In DNA form, the CDR3 reads TGCGCCAGCCGCGAGGGGGGAGGGACTAATGAAAAACTGTTTTTT. It is translated as CASREGGGTNEKLFF.

The J gene is TRBJ2-7, the V gene TRBV6-5; 11 positions match TRBD2. The germline CDR1 and CDR2 sequences are MNHEY and SVGAGI. Germline trimming cut 7 bases from V and 2 bases from J; bases unmatched to any gene: 7. The CDR3 has 15 residues. The CDR3 nucleotides are TGTGCCAGCACCTTGACTAGCGGGGCCCCCTACGAGCAGTACTTC. This codes for CASTLTSGAPYEQYF.